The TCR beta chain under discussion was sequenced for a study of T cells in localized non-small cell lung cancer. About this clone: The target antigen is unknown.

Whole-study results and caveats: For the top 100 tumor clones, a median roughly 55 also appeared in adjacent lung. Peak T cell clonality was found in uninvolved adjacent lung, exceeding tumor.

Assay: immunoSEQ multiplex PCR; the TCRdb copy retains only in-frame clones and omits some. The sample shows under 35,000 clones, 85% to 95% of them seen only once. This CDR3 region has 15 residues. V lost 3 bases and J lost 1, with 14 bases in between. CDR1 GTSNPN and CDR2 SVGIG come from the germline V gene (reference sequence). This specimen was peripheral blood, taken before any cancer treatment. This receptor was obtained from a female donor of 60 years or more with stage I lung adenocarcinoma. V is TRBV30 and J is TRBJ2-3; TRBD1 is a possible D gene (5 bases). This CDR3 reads CAWRGRTLRTDTQYF. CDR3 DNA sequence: TGTGCCTGGAGGGGTAGGACACTTCGCACAGATACGCAGTATTTT.